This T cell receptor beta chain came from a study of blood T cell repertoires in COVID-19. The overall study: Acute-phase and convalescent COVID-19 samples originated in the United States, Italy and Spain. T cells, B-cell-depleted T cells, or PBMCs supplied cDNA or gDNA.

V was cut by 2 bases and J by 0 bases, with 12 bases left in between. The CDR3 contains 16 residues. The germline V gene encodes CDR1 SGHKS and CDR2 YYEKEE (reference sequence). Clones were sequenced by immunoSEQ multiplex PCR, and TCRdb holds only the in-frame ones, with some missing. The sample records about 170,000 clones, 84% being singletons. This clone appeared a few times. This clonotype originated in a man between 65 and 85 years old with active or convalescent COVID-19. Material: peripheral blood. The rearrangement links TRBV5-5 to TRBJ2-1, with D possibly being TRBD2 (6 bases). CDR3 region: CASSFPGSRSYNEQFF. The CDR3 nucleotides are TGTGCCAGCAGCTTCCCCGGGAGTCGCTCCTACAATGAGCAGTTCTTC.